The clone carrying this TCR beta chain was found a few times. Its antigen is unknown. This entry comes from a study of response to subunit inactivated influenza vaccine. Findings and caveats of the study: Researchers suggested that each seasonal influenza vaccination recruits few new T cells.

TCRdb ran MiXCR on the RT-PCR reads and lists one entry per CDR3 protein. There are hundreds of thousands of distinct CDR3 sequences in the sample; about 25% occur only once, and 1.5% to 2% lies in the top ten. CDR1 is SGHKS and CDR2 is YYEKEE in the germline V gene (reference sequence). The CDR3 length is 16 residues. Trimming cost V 1 base and J 2 bases; bases outside gene matches: 7. This chain uses TRBV5-5 with TRBJ2-3, with 7 bases matching TRBD1. The material was CD4+ T cells sorted from PBMCs, obtained about 5 days after vaccination. The TCR was taken from a man between 50 and 59 years old who received an inactivated influenza vaccine. CDR3 sequence (DNA): TGTGCCAGCAGCTTGACAGGGGTCGGGGTCACAGATACGCAGTATTTT. Translation: CASSLTGVGVTDTQYF.